This T cell receptor (beta chain) was documented in a study of cytomegalovirus exposure and HLA in healthy donors (dated by TCRdb to 2016 to 2017). Broadly, across the study: In an earlier analysis of under 600 of the donors, less than 350 Gb of sequence data and some 120 million unique TCR beta sequences from about 179 million T cells were reported. The study used immunosequencing to profile the T cell repertoires of more than 650 subjects and linked those repertoires to cytomegalovirus serostatus. A later genetic analysis used genome-wide SNP genotypes for about 60% of the roughly 670 donors, treating that subset as a discovery cohort. Rather than using new phenotypic data, the later analysis identified candidate immune exposures from TCR beta sequences and from how often those sequences occurred across donors. Among some 410 genotyped donors of the cohort, an average of approximately 240,000 unique TCR beta nucleotide sequences were sequenced per donor, about a sixth of them non-productive. An early release that covered 640 HLA-typed donors contained about 290 gigabases of sequencing data and approximately 85 million unique TCR sequences. The study aimed to test whether cataloging public T cell receptors could reveal signatures of past pathogen exposure. An earlier analysis of several hundred of the donors applied high-throughput TCR beta sequencing to assess whether each TCR beta V gene segment acted as functional or pseudogenic. HLA typing covered class I and class II loci at four-digit resolution. All discovery cohort repertoires had been generated on a single sequencing platform. Along with the approximately 670-subject first cohort, a separate validation cohort of over a hundred different subjects was used. Typing coverage differed by locus: A, B, C, DRB1 and DQB1 were typed in roughly 620-640 donors, DQA1 in 500 to 550, DPA1 in 600 to 610, and DPB1 in just under 480. Of the roughly 400 genotyped donors, around 81% fell in the genetic ancestry cluster associated with self-reported Caucasian donors. A later analysis re-examined previously published TCR beta repertoires from just over 650 donors and added high-resolution HLA genotyping to investigate patterns of TCR occurrence. The study combined high-throughput TCR immunosequencing, statistical association of individual TCRs with disease status, and machine learning to predict cytomegalovirus infection status. Five DR-DQ haplotypes were treated as single units for association and clustering because of strong linkage in the cohort. Donor age, sex, ethnicity and CMV serostatus were compiled alongside the repertoire data.

Receptor libraries were prepared by the immunoSEQ multiplex PCR assay. For the multiplex PCR, a mixture combining 60 forward primers for TCR Vbeta segments and 13 reverse primers for TCR Jbeta segments was used. Amplification of the CDR3 region of rearranged TCR beta genes was performed with a multiplex PCR assay on genomic DNA. Amplified TCR beta libraries were sequenced as 87-base-pair reads on the Illumina HiSeq System. From the authors' description of their analysis: A later analysis tallied 75 million to 95 million unique TCR beta chains across the 660 or so repertoires, and some 10 million of those chains were shared by two or more donors. A nearest-neighbor algorithm error-corrected the raw reads and collapsed the reads into unique sequences, merging closely related sequences to remove PCR and sequencing errors. CDR3 sequences were aligned to IMGT reference sequences to assign V, D and J gene segments. For a sequence to be retained, a match of at least six nucleotides was required to both a V gene segment and a J gene segment. A rearrangement was called productive if the CDR3 had no stop codons and remained in frame with V and J, and every other rearrangement was called non-productive. CDR3 was defined by IMGT convention, running from the second conserved V-encoded cysteine to the conserved J-encoded phenylalanine. Sequences without an unambiguous match to a single V gene segment were excluded from the earlier analysis of several hundred of the donors. An earlier analysis of 587 of the donors called V segments functional above 56.7% productive rearrangements and segregating when the between-donor standard deviation exceeded 5%. To diagnose cytomegalovirus status from the catalog of TCR beta chain sequences, a statistical classification framework was built. In a later analysis, V and J genes were assigned by comparing TCR nucleotide sequences against IMGT/GENE-DB human TR gene sequences. A later analysis assigned CDR3 sequences and most-parsimonious VDJ recombination scenarios with the TCRdist pipeline. In a later analysis, each TCR beta chain was defined by its CDR3 amino acid sequence together with its V-gene family, and reads lacking a unique V-gene family were excluded. In a later analysis, approximately 640 highly shared, low-generation-probability nucleotide sequences were removed to address suspected cross-contamination and a sequencing artifact. For each public chain, a later analysis derived a clonal expansion index from normalized ranks of inferred template counts within each repertoire. Generation probabilities in a later analysis came from a VDJ recombination model fitted to out-of-frame rearrangements, and those results were checked against IGoR. In a later analysis, hypergeometric tests were used to score TCR-TCR, TCR-HLA and TCR-CMV co-occurrence, with a repertoire-size bias correction applied to TCR pairs. A later analysis estimated false discovery rates by permuting HLA or CMV assignments 20 times. In a later analysis, co-occurring TCRs were grouped with DBSCAN, and TCRdist sequence similarity was added when clustering was performed within HLA-allele-positive subsets. Co-occurrence clustering excluded repertoires with fewer than 30,000 or more than 120,000 public chains, plus five with anomalous nucleotide sharing. Not all clones reach the TCRdb copy of this immuneACCESS table, which keeps in-frame sequences only. Checked studies attribute under half of the gap to unresolved V genes and leave the rest unexplained. The V and J calls and clone size were taken over from that table, and D and trimming were inferred from the DNA. This sample gives approximately 93,000 clones in total; roughly four fifths of them show up just once. Together, the top ten hold around 3.8% of the sample.

The cohort consisted of approximately 670 healthy bone marrow donors. All cohort members were sampled while nominally healthy, although unrecorded immune exposures were likely present. The donor was CMV seronegative and belonged to the group of over 350 seronegative cohort members. Every donor gave a peripheral blood sample, and the peripheral blood mononuclear cells from that sample were used for TCR beta sequencing. The Qiagen DNeasy Blood Extraction Kit was used to extract genomic DNA from the blood cell samples. Broad study findings and their caveats: The earlier analysis of 587 of the donors excluded approximately 15 rarely observed V segments, including chromosome 9 orphons, because counts were too low. Assigning TCR associations to individual alleles was difficult when HLA alleles, especially DR and DQ, strongly co-occurred. The classifier was reported to diagnose cytomegalovirus status with high specificity and sensitivity in both the original cohort and the validation cohort. While some public TCRs were present in many individuals, most TCR sequences turned up only very rarely across donors. Correlated functional status among segregating V segments might be attributable to linkage disequilibrium, but an unknown experimental factor could not be ruled out. The study listed 164 TCR beta chains as associated with cytomegalovirus. According to the authors, the approach could potentially be generalized to other disease states and immunological phenotypes. In a later analysis, HLA-associated TCR beta chains were found to be more clonally expanded and to have lower generation probabilities than equally common non-associated chains. In this cohort, only TCR beta chains were sequenced, and detectable features were limited by the absence of alpha or paired-chain data. A group of highly shared sequence variants was considered likely to be a technical artifact of the sequencing pipeline. In a later analysis, some 17,000 TCR beta sequences were associated with specific HLA alleles at a false discovery rate of 0.05. For the cohort, immune exposure information was limited to CMV serostatus. V-gene and J-gene trimming of TCR beta chains was associated with a missense DCLRE1C variant in a later genetic analysis, and the association was replicated in an independent cohort. A later analysis found that most CMV-associated TCR beta chains appeared HLA-restricted, with HLA associations seemingly driven largely by CMV exposure. In an earlier analysis of some 500 of the donors, most TCR beta V segments appeared in productive rearrangements about 87% or about 30% of the time, broadly matching IMGT annotations. Three of the identified cytomegalovirus-associated TCR beta chains were confirmed in vitro to be specific for cytomegalovirus antigens. In a later genetic analysis, fewer N-insertions in productive TCRs were reported among donors in an Asian-associated ancestry cluster than the approximately 670-donor mean. Several of the top co-occurrence clusters appeared to be linked to parvovirus B19, influenza, CMV and Epstein-Barr virus, according to a later analysis. Some IMGT-functional V segments, including TRBV6-2 and TRBV6-3, could not be distinguished by the 87-base-pair reads and were therefore excluded. Because HLA typing was missing for some donors at each locus, association tests included only the typed subset. The presence/absence analyses assumed that sequencing depth was roughly uniform across donors, and that assumption may not be true. A further reported finding was that TCR beta sequences accurately predicted the HLA-A and HLA-B alleles for most subjects in the first cohort. In a later analysis, the rate of TCR association differed among HLA loci, with DRB1 alleles having the most associated TCRs and HLA-C alleles having the fewest.

Notes on this clone: Its antigen remains undetermined. Within one base of it there is no much larger clone, and no base qualities were kept.

Counted from cysteine to phenylalanine, this CDR3 has 14 amino acids. The sequence is cut down to CDR3 DNA, 42 bases in frame from base 1. The germline V end is reduced by 3 bases and the J end by 3 bases; junction bases left unmatched: 2. Sequences SGDLS (CDR1) and YYNGEE (CDR2) are obtained from the germline V gene. Input material: PBMCs. The chain links TRBV9 with TRBJ2-1, and TRBD2 matches 8 of the central bases. The source is a man aged 50-60 years in good health and CMV-seronegative. The sequenced DNA is TGTGCCAGCAGCGCCGGGACTAGCTACAATGAGCAGTTCTTC. It codes for CASSAGTSYNEQFF.